These 3 T cell receptor beta chains came from one sample sequenced in a study of neurological immune-mediated disorders. TCRdb re-derived calls from the 5' RACE reads in MiXCR, one entry per CDR3 protein. The sample lists 35,000 to 50,000 distinct CDR3 sequences, 2% to 3% occurring once. Sequences were obtained from PBMCs. These receptors were obtained from a man aged 50 to 60 with multiple sclerosis.

Many counts were recorded for this clonotype. V is TRBV29-1 and J is TRBJ1-2; D possibly corresponds to TRBD1 (6 bases). This CDR3 has 12 residues. Germline CDR1 is SQVTM and CDR2 is ANQGSEA. Deletions cut 6 bases from V and 7 bases from J, with 15 bases between. The CDR3 here is CSVQQGSGGYTF. CDR3 nucleotides: TGCAGCGTCCAACAGGGATCGGGTGGCTACACCTTC.

Ten or more counts support this clonotype. This chain connects TRBV6-5 to TRBJ1-3; 9 bases are a match to TRBD1. Trimming cost V 2 bases and J 4 bases; bases outside gene matches: 3. Germline CDR1 reads MNHEY; CDR2 reads SVGAGI. The length of the CDR3 is 15 residues. The CDR3: CASSYPQGAGNTIYF. The CDR3 DNA reads TGTGCCAGCAGTTACCCACAGGGGGCCGGAAACACCATATATTTT.

This clonotype was counted at least ten times. The chain is built from TRBV12-3 or TRBV12-4 and TRBJ1-1; D is ambiguous. CDR3 length equals 14 residues. V dropped 6 bases and J dropped 4 bases, with 15 bases sitting between them. In DNA, the CDR3 is TGTGCCAGCAGCCTTCTATTGGGGTCCACTGAAGCTTTCTTT. It is translated as CASSLLLGSTEAFF.